The rows below give T cell receptor beta chains drawn from one sample of a study of blood T cells in healthy people across ages. Each CDR3 protein gets one entry after TCRdb re-called the 5' RACE reads with MiXCR. Of roughly 1,500,000 distinct CDR3 sequences in the sample, roughly 32% were seen once. Specimen: blood. The source of these receptors is a woman aged 30 to 39 in good health. Both conserved end residues are part of each CDR3. The order of the fields is CDR3 DNA, CDR3 protein, J gene, clone size, V gene, CDR3 length, D gene. A D gene is named only where the DNA matches it firmly. Size is omitted from some rows. Given values are once, few, many or a class for expanded clones.

TGCAGTGCTAGACAACGGGGGTCGTACAATGAGCAGTTCTTC	CSARQRGSYNEQFF	TRBJ2-1	NA	TRBV20-1	14	NA
TGTGCCAGCAGCTCACCCGGACTAGCGACCAAAAACATTCAGTACTTC	CASSSPGLATKNIQYF	TRBJ2-4	NA	TRBV7-9	16	TRBD2
TGCAGTGCTAGAGATCTAGCGGGGGATGTCGGTAATGAGCAGTTCTTC	CSARDLAGDVGNEQFF	TRBJ2-1	many	TRBV20-1	16	TRBD2
TGTGCCAGCAGCCTCCGGCCCAGCTCCTACAATGAGCAGTTCTTC	CASSLRPSSYNEQFF	TRBJ2-1	many	TRBV11-1	15	NA
TGCAGCGTTATGAGTCTTCCTGGGGAAAAACTGTTTTTT	CSVMSLPGEKLFF	TRBJ1-4	NA	TRBV29-1	13	NA
TGCGCCAGCAGCCAAGATGAGGGGGCGGAGGGGCTCCAAGAGACCCAGTACTTC	CASSQDEGAEGLQETQYF	TRBJ2-5	few	TRBV4-1	18	NA
TGTGCCAGCAGCTTAGGCCCTCCAGCGGGAGGAGGGCCAGATACGCAGTATTTT	CASSLGPPAGGGPDTQYF	TRBJ2-3	few	TRBV7-6	18	TRBD2
TGCAGTGCTAGATCAGGGAATGGAGGCTACACCTTC	CSARSGNGGYTF	TRBJ1-2	few	TRBV20-1	12	NA
TGTGCCAGCACCTCCGTAGGGGAGCTGTTTTTT	CASTSVGELFF	TRBJ2-2	once	TRBV12-3/TRBV12-4	11	NA
TGCAGTGCCGAGAAAAGGGGGGTGTGGAATGAGCAGTTCTTC	CSAEKRGVWNEQFF	TRBJ2-1	NA	TRBV20-1	14	NA
TGTGCCAGCAGCTTAGCTAGCGGCGATCTTGATGAGCAGTTCTTC	CASSLASGDLDEQFF	TRBJ2-1	NA	TRBV7-9	15	NA
TGTGCCAGCAGCTTATATCACACTCCAGGGTCCTACGAGCAGTACTTC	CASSLYHTPGSYEQYF	TRBJ2-7	NA	TRBV13	16	NA
TGTGCCAGCAGCCGAAAAGAACAGGGCCTCTACTACGAGCAGTACTTC	CASSRKEQGLYYEQYF	TRBJ2-7	NA	TRBV13	16	NA
TGTGCCAGCAGCCCAACTAGCCAAGAGACCCAGTACTTC	CASSPTSQETQYF	TRBJ2-5	many	TRBV4-2	13	NA
TGCGCCAGCAGCTTGAGGGACAGGGGGGGCAATGAGCGGTTCTTC	CASSLRDRGGNERFF	TRBJ2-1	NA	TRBV5-1	15	TRBD1
TGCAGTGCTAGTCCGGGACAAAGGGGGCAGTTCTTC	CSASPGQRGQFF	TRBJ2-1	NA	TRBV20-1	12	NA
TGTGCCAGCAGCCCAGGGGGCGTGGAGTACGAGCAGTACTTC	CASSPGGVEYEQYF	TRBJ2-7	few	TRBV7-3	14	TRBD1
TGTGCCAGTAGTGGGGACAGGGCGGACACGCAGTATTTT	CASSGDRADTQYF	TRBJ2-3	NA	TRBV19	13	TRBD1
TGCAGTGCTCGCACAACGATTAGCGCTAAAGAGACCCAGTACTTC	CSARTTISAKETQYF	TRBJ2-5	NA	TRBV20-1	15	NA
TGCGCCAGCAGCTTTGGCAGGGGGCGGTCGATAAACTATGGCTACACCTTC	CASSFGRGRSINYGYTF	TRBJ1-2	few	TRBV5-1	17	TRBD1
TGTGCCAGCAGCTTTTACAGGAGCCTGAACACTGAAGCTTTCTTT	CASSFYRSLNTEAFF	TRBJ1-1	NA	TRBV13	15	NA
TGTGCCAGCAGCTTAGGCAGGGGGCGGAGTGGGGCCAACGTCCTGACTTTC	CASSLGRGRSGANVLTF	TRBJ2-6	NA	TRBV7-8	17	TRBD1
TGTGCCAGCAGTTACGACAGAAGCTCTGGGGCCAACGTCCTGACTTTC	CASSYDRSSGANVLTF	TRBJ2-6	NA	TRBV6-5	16	NA
TGCAGTGCTAGACCCGGTGGGACAGGCTACGAGCAGTACTTC	CSARPGGTGYEQYF	TRBJ2-7	few	TRBV20-1	14	TRBD1
TGTGCCAGCAGGCTCGTTCTCGGCGGATACTCCTACGAGCAGTACTTC	CASRLVLGGYSYEQYF	TRBJ2-7	NA	TRBV3-1	16	NA
TGTGCCAGCAGCCAAGCTAGAGTCGGCGGCTACACCTTC	CASSQARVGGYTF	TRBJ1-2	NA	TRBV3-1	13	NA
TGTGCCATCAGTGAGCACTTACTCTATGGCTACACCTTC	CAISEHLLYGYTF	TRBJ1-2	NA	TRBV10-3	13	NA
TGTGCCAGCAGCCAAGATCTAGGATTCACAGATACGCAGTATTTT	CASSQDLGFTDTQYF	TRBJ2-3	many	TRBV4-2	15	NA
TGCAGTGCTCTTAAGACCATCTCCTACAATGAGCAGTTCTTC	CSALKTISYNEQFF	TRBJ2-1	few	TRBV20-1	14	NA
TGCAGCGTTGAAGATTCACGAGATACGCAGTATTTT	CSVEDSRDTQYF	TRBJ2-3	NA	TRBV29-1	12	NA
TGCGCCAGCAGCCAAGGAATGGGGGGAAACACCGGGGAGCTGTTTTTT	CASSQGMGGNTGELFF	TRBJ2-2	few	TRBV4-1	16	NA
TGTGCCAGCAGTTTAGCTTGGCAGGGGGCCTTAGATACGCAGTATTTT	CASSLAWQGALDTQYF	TRBJ2-3	NA	TRBV12-3/TRBV12-4	16	TRBD1
TGTGCCAGCAGCCTAGGGCCCGGGTTAGAAGAAAAACTGTTTTTT	CASSLGPGLEEKLFF	TRBJ1-4	few	TRBV7-2	15	NA
TGCAGTGCCGAGGGTCCGCTCACGCGCAATCAGCCCCAGCATTTT	CSAEGPLTRNQPQHF	TRBJ1-5	few	TRBV20-1	15	NA
TGTGCCAGCAGTTCATCGACAGGGGGAAACTACAATGAGCAGTTCTTC	CASSSSTGGNYNEQFF	TRBJ2-1	few	TRBV27	16	TRBD1
TGCGCCAGCAGCCAAGAGAGGGTGGGGTTGGATGGCTACACCTTC	CASSQERVGLDGYTF	TRBJ1-2	NA	TRBV4-1	15	NA
TGCAGTGCTATGCTGGGGGGGGCAGATACGCAGTATTTT	CSAMLGGADTQYF	TRBJ2-3	NA	TRBV20-1	13	TRBD2
TGTGCCAGCAGCTCCGGACTAGCGGGGGGGCCGATCAATGAGCAGTTCTTC	CASSSGLAGGPINEQFF	TRBJ2-1	NA	TRBV11-2	17	TRBD2
TGCGCCAGCAAATCTAGTGGGCGGGCTAGCACAGATGCGCAGTATTTT	CASKSSGRASTDAQYF	TRBJ2-3	NA	TRBV6-6	16	NA
TGCAGTGCTAGACTTCGACAGGGCCCCTTCTCCTACTACAATGAGCAGTTCTTC	CSARLRQGPFSYYNEQFF	TRBJ2-1	NA	TRBV20-1	18	TRBD1
TGTGCCATCAGTGGGCGGGACTCTGCCTACAATGAGCAGTTCTTC	CAISGRDSAYNEQFF	TRBJ2-1	few	TRBV10-3	15	NA
TGTGCCAGCAGCCGGTCACGGGAGACTGAAGCTTTCTTT	CASSRSRETEAFF	TRBJ1-1	NA	TRBV7-9	13	NA
TGCGCCAGCAGCCAAAATCCCAGGGGGTCCTACGAGCAGTACTTC	CASSQNPRGSYEQYF	TRBJ2-7	NA	TRBV4-1	15	TRBD1
TGTGCCAGCAGATTTGGGACACCGGTGCGCGAGCAGTACTTC	CASRFGTPVREQYF	TRBJ2-7	many	TRBV12-3/TRBV12-4	14	NA
TGTGCCATCAGTGAGATGTGGGGCGGGGGCGACAATGAGCAGTTCTTC	CAISEMWGGGDNEQFF	TRBJ2-1	NA	TRBV10-3	16	NA
TGCGCCAGCACGATCGGTTACGCGAACACCGGGGAGCTGTTTTTT	CASTIGYANTGELFF	TRBJ2-2	few	TRBV5-1	15	NA
TGCGCCAGCAGCCAAGATGGGGGAGGGGGGTATTTT	CASSQDGGGGYF	TRBJ2-3	NA	TRBV4-1	12	NA
TGTGCCAGCAGCCAAGATCCTCTGAATCCTGAAGCTTTCTTT	CASSQDPLNPEAFF	TRBJ1-1	few	TRBV4-2	14	NA
TGTGCCAGCCTAGCTCAGCCAGATGAGCAGTTCTTC	CASLAQPDEQFF	TRBJ2-1	few	TRBV2	12	NA
TGTGCCAGCAGGGTTAGACAGGGGGCTTGGGAGACCCAGTACTTC	CASRVRQGAWETQYF	TRBJ2-5	NA	TRBV27	15	TRBD1
TGTGCCAGCAGTTTCCGGGGGACTTACGAGCAGTACTTC	CASSFRGTYEQYF	TRBJ2-7	many	TRBV12-3/TRBV12-4	13	NA
TGTGCCAGCAGCGTAGTCGACACTGAAGCTTTCTTT	CASSVVDTEAFF	TRBJ1-1	few	TRBV9	12	NA
TGCGCCAGCAGCCCCGGGACAGGGCTACCCTACGAGCAGTACTTC	CASSPGTGLPYEQYF	TRBJ2-7	NA	TRBV4-1	15	TRBD1
TGCGCCAGCAGCCAACAGGGGTTAGAAGATACGCAGTATTTT	CASSQQGLEDTQYF	TRBJ2-3	NA	TRBV4-1	14	NA
TGCAGTGCCATGCCTAGGGGCACAGATACGCAGTATTTT	CSAMPRGTDTQYF	TRBJ2-3	few	TRBV20-1	13	NA
TGTGCCAGCAGCTTAGACCCGGGTTCGGGTGAGCAGTTCTTC	CASSLDPGSGEQFF	TRBJ2-1	NA	TRBV11-2	14	NA
TGTGCCAGCAGTTTCCGCCCCTCATATTATGACTCCTACGAGCAGTACTTC	CASSFRPSYYDSYEQYF	TRBJ2-7	NA	TRBV27	17	NA